Presented here are 9 T cell receptor beta chains from one specimen sequenced in a study of T-cell reconstitution after alpha-beta-depleted transplantation in children. Construction of the TCRbeta library involved unique molecular identifiers. TCRdb analysed the PCR reads with MiXCR anew, one entry per CDR3 protein. The repertoire holds 200,000 to 300,000 distinct CDR3 sequences, with more than 20% as singletons. The starting material was PBMCs, mostly from graft donor cells, obtained 360 days after TCRalphabeta/CD19-depleted stem cell transplant. The receptors derive from a female patient younger than 10 who had a stem cell transplant for congenital amegakaryocytic thrombocytopenia, so the T cells may come from the graft donor.

The chain employs TRBV25-1 and TRBJ2-1; D remains ambiguous. The CDR3 has 12 residues. V dropped 3 bases and J dropped 9 bases, with 9 bases sitting between them. CDR1 and CDR2 from the germline V gene are MGHDK and SYGVNS. Here the CDR3 reads CASSEDPLEQFF. CDR3 nucleotides: TGTGCCAGCAGTGAGGACCCCCTTGAGCAGTTCTTC.

This clonotype appeared a few times. V usage is TRBV18 and J usage is TRBJ1-1; D uncertain. The CDR3 covers 16 residues. Trimming removed 0 bases from V and 1 base from J, with 12 bases in between. Looked up from germline, CDR1 is KGHSH and CDR2 is LQKENI. The DNA for the CDR3 is TGTGCCAGCTCACCACCGAGAAAGGGTCAGAACACTGAAGCTTTCTTT. It encodes CASSPPRKGQNTEAFF.

This rearrangement joins TRBV3-1 to TRBJ2-3, with no clear D. CDR1 LGHDT and CDR2 YNNKEL come from the germline V gene (reference sequence). The length of the CDR3 is 13 residues. V lost 0 bases to trimming and J lost 7 bases, with 8 bases between them. In DNA form, the CDR3 reads TGTGCCAGCAGCCAAGATGGCATAAATACGCAGTATTTT. Its translation is CASSQDGINTQYF.

This clonotype has only a few counts. The chain is built from TRBV28 and TRBJ2-3; D is perhaps TRBD1 (5 bases). The CDR3 extends over 14 amino acids. V lost 6 bases and J lost 4, with 14 bases in between. Per the germline V gene, CDR1 is MDHEN and CDR2 is SYDVKM. As DNA, the CDR3 is TGTGCCAGCAGCAGGGATATTCGATCAGATACGCAGTATTTT. It encodes CASSRDIRSDTQYF.

This clonotype has a handful of counts. The rearrangement uses TRBV4-2 and TRBJ2-7; possibly TRBD1 for D (5 bases). V shed 1 base and J shed 0 bases, with 13 bases lying between them. Germline V CDR1 and CDR2: LGHNA, YNFKEQ. There are 16 residues in the CDR3. CDR3 coding DNA: TGTGCCAGCAGCCAAGGAGACAGAGAGTTCTCCTACGAGCAGTACTTC. Its translation: CASSQGDREFSYEQYF.

This clonotype was seen just once. The chain links TRBV2 to TRBJ2-7; D gene ambiguous. CDR3 length: 15 residues. Germline values: CDR1 SNHLY, CDR2 FYNNEI. Trimming cost V 1 base and J 0 bases, with 10 bases left between them. The CDR3 reads CASSEDGRSSYEQYF. The CDR3 DNA sequence: TGTGCCAGCAGTGAAGACGGCAGGAGCTCCTACGAGCAGTACTTC.

The table lists this clonotype with a few counts. The gene calls are TRBV4-1 and TRBJ1-1, with 11 positions matching TRBD1. V lost 3 bases to trimming and J lost 3 bases; unmatched junction nucleotides: 0. CDR1 is MGHRA and CDR2 is YSYEKL in the germline V gene. The length of the CDR3 is 14 residues. In DNA, the CDR3 is TGCGCCAGCAGCCAGGACAGGGGGCACACTGAAGCTTTCTTT. Amino acids: CASSQDRGHTEAFF.

The CDR3 loop is CASSFGTVDTGELFF. As DNA, the CDR3 is TGTGCCAGCAGCTTTGGTACGGTCGACACCGGGGAGCTGTTTTTT. The rearrangement joins TRBV7-2 to TRBJ2-2; no clear D. The CDR3 is made up of 15 amino acids. The germline CDR1 and CDR2 sequences are SGHTA and FQGNSA. V lost 3 bases, J lost 3 bases, and 11 bases lay in between. The variable domain in full, with the rest retrieved from reference TRBV7-2 and TRBJ2-2, is GAGVSQSPSNKVTEKGKDVELRCDPISGHTALYWYRQSLGQGLEFLIYFQGNSAPDKSGLPSDRFSAERTGGSVSTLTIQRTQQEDSAVYLCASSFGTVDTGELFFGEGSRLTVL.

This clonotype appeared a few times. This rearrangement joins TRBV5-1 to TRBJ2-7; weak D call: TRBD2 (6 bases). This CDR3 comprises 15 residues. V dropped 0 bases and J dropped 0 bases, with 10 bases sitting between them. Germline CDR1 and CDR2: SGHRS and YFSETQ. CDR3 nucleotides: TGCGCCAGCAGCTTGGGCGGTAGCGGCTCCTACGAGCAGTACTTC. Translation: CASSLGGSGSYEQYF.